The clone carrying this T cell receptor (beta chain) was seen more than once but under ten times. Antigen unknown. Libraries were prepared by immunoSEQ multiplex PCR; TCRdb keeps only in-frame clonotypes and omits some of them. The sample shows roughly 13,000 clones, approximately 87% of them seen only once. The V segment lost 5 bases and the J segment 7 bases; nucleotides outside the gene matches: 7. CDR3 length: 16 residues. The germline gives CDR1 LGHNT, CDR2 FRNRAP. This entry belongs to a study of OX40 agonist ivuxolimab in advanced cancers. Across the whole study: Of the participants, around 43% had some prior anti-PD-1, anti-PD-L1 or anti-CTLA-4 therapy, which was allowed.

Study findings and constraints: Still undetermined is the antigen specificity of the expanded peripheral T cells. Clonal expansion by week 6 occurred in CD4+ and CD8+ blood T cells (at 0.1 to 3.0 mg/kg).

The source material was CD4+ or CD8+ T cells sorted from blood, sampled in a trial of the OX40 agonist ivuxolimab. The TCR comes from an adult with an advanced solid tumor such as melanoma, head and neck, liver or kidney cancer. The chain recombines TRBV12-5 with TRBJ2-1; 14 bases are a match to TRBD2. As DNA, the CDR3 is TGTGCTAGTGGTCCCTCCGGGACTAGCGGGGGAAATGAGCAGTTCTTC. Translated, it gives CASGPSGTSGGNEQFF. Variable domain in full (rest from reference TRBV12-5 and TRBJ2-1): DARVTQTPRHKVTEMGQEVTMRCQPILGHNTVFWYRQTMMQGLELLAYFRNRAPLDDSGMPKDRFSAEMPDATLATLKIQPSEPRDSAVYFCASGPSGTSGGNEQFFGPGTRLTVL.